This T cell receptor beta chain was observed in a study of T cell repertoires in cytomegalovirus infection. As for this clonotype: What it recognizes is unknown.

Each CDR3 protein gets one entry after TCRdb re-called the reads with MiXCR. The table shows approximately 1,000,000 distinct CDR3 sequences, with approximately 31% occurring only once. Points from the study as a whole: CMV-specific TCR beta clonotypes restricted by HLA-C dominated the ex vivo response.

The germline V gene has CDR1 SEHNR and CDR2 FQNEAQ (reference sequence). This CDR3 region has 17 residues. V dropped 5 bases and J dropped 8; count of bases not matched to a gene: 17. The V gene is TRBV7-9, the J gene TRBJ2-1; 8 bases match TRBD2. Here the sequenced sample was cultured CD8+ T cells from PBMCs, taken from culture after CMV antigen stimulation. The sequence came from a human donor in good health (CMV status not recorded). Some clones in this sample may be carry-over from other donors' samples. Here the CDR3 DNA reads TGTGCCAGCAGCCCCCCAAGACGGGGGGGGCCGGCTTATGAGCAGTTCTTC. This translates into CASSPPRRGGPAYEQFF.